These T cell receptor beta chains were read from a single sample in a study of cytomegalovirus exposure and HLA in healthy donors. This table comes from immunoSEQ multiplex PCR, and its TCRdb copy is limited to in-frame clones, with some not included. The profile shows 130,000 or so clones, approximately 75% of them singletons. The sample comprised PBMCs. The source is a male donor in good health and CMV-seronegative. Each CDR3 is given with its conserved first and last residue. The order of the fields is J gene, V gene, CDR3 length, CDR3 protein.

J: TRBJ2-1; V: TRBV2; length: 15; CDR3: CASSASGASYNEQFF
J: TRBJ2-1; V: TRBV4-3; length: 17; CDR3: CASSRDVRRGAGNGQFF
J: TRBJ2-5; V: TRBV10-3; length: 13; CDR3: CAISEGGAETQYF
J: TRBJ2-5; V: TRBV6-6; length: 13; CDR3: CASSYGSTETQYF
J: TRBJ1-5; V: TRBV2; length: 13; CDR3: CASSERHLGGQHF
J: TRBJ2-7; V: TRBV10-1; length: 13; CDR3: CASSDYTGTGEHF
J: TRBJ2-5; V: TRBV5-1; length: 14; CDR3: CASSLWDTQETQYF
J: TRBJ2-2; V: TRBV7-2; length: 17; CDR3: CASSLAAELAVTGELFF
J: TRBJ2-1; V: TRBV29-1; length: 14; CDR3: CSVELGQGLNEQFF
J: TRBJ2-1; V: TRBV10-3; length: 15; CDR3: CAISPTEAGNNEQFF